The sequence of this T cell receptor (beta chain) was determined in a study of early T cells in non-severe SARS-CoV-2 infection. Study as a whole: Unsorted whole blood bulk RNA was sequenced, with unpaired chains.

This clonotype was recorded many times. Its cognate antigen is unknown. The germline CDR1 and CDR2 sequences are MNHEY and SVGEGT. The V and J ends lost 2 bases and 2 bases respectively, with 15 bases between them. The CDR3 covers 16 residues. Individually, cDNA molecules had unique molecular identifiers attached to them. TCRdb re-analysed the 5' RACE reads in MiXCR, keeping a single row per CDR3 protein. The sample has approximately 88,000 distinct CDR3 sequences; roughly 13% are singletons. Whole-study findings and limits: CD4 and private specificities were missed by VDJdb matching, which favored anti-spike CD8 responses.

The sequence was collected from an adult who was a healthcare worker with PCR-confirmed SARS-CoV-2 infection or an uninfected control (not recorded which). V gene TRBV6-2 or TRBV6-3 combines with J gene TRBJ1-1; TRBD1 is a possible D gene (5 bases). Sequencing was done on a sample of whole blood. For the CDR3, the DNA is TGTGCCAGCAGTTACAACCCTGGAGGGGCAAACACTGAAGCTTTCTTT. As protein: CASSYNPGGANTEAFF.